The clone carrying this T cell receptor beta chain was counted at least ten times. TCRdb processed the RACE reads anew with MiXCR; each CDR3 protein has one entry. Of fewer than 95,000 distinct CDR3 sequences listed, approximately 9.9% are singletons. The time point: patch test 2, 6 weeks after DPC sensitization. Documented treatment: therapeutic diphenylcyclopropenone sensitization with weekly scalp DPC. Total RNA was isolated from unfractionated whole blood. The data stem from a study of human T cells and chemical hapten exposure. Study-wide background: Patients were given diphenylcyclopropenone on the scalp weekly across the roughly 25-week study. There were per-sample TCR yield variations, arising mainly from small pooled library volume differences.

This clonotype originated in a man in his forties with alopecia areata. Some clones in this sample may be carry-over from other donors' samples. Sample: whole blood, taken in connection with sensitization to the hapten diphenylcyclopropenone (DPC).

CDR3 sequence: CAIRQEVSSPLHF. CDR3 coding DNA: TGTGCCATCAGACAGGAAGTTAGTTCACCCCTCCACTTT. The chain uses TRBV10-3 and TRBJ1-6, with a possible D match to TRBD1 (5 bases). The length of the CDR3 is 13 residues. V was clipped by 6 bases and J by 9 bases, with 12 bases between them. Germline V gene sequence: CDR1 ENHRY, CDR2 SYGVKD.